This T cell receptor (beta chain) appears in the sequencing data of a study of T cell changes during pregnancy in multiple sclerosis. The data were produced by immunoSEQ multiplex PCR, yet TCRdb's version contains in-frame clones alone and is incomplete. The sample has roughly 40,000 clones; around 90% are singletons. Trimming shortened V by 6 bases and J by 0 bases, and 12 bases separated the two germline ends. The CDR3 covers 15 residues. Germline V lookup: CDR1 MDHEN, CDR2 SYDVKM. The sequences come from peripheral blood, collected before pregnancy. The V call is TRBV28, the J call TRBJ2-4; maybe TRBD1 (5 bases). The receptor was derived from a female donor with multiple sclerosis, enrolled in a pregnancy study. In DNA, the CDR3 is TGTGCCAGCAGCCCGCAGGGCATAGCCAAAAACATTCAGTACTTC. Protein: CASSPQGIAKNIQYF.